The 20 T cell receptor beta chains in this list originate from one sample, sequenced in a study of radiotherapy plus CTLA-4 blockade in lung cancer. This table comes from immunoSEQ multiplex PCR, and its TCRdb copy is limited to in-frame clones, with some not included. The table lists some 49,000 clones, roughly 84% of them singletons. Sample: peripheral blood, taken from a patient treated with radiotherapy plus ipilimumab. The receptors were gathered from a human donor with non-small cell lung cancer whose response to radiotherapy plus ipilimumab could not be evaluated.

The chain has TRBV9 and TRBJ1-3; D call uncertain. Trimming left V 7 bases short and J 0 bases short, with 8 bases between. CDR3 length equals 13 residues. The germline gives CDR1 SGDLS, CDR2 YYNGEE. CDR3 DNA: TGTGCCAGCTCCCAGGACTCTGGAAACACCATATATTTT. Translating it yields CASSQDSGNTIYF.

The chain has TRBV5-4 and TRBJ2-1; TRBD1 matches 9 bases. Germline lookup yields CDR1 SGHNT and CDR2 YYREEE (reference sequence). The CDR3 is 15 residues long. Unmatched junction bases numbered 4, after V lost 2 bases and J lost 4 bases. The CDR3 region is CASSLGQGIYNEQFF. The CDR3, as DNA: TGTGCCAGCAGCTTAGGACAGGGGATATACAATGAGCAGTTCTTC. Full variable domain (rest looked up from reference TRBV5-4 and TRBJ2-1): ETGVTQSPTHLIKTRGQQVTLRCSSQSGHNTVSWYQQALGQGPQFIFQYYREEENGRGNFPPRFSGLQFPNYSSELNVNALELDDSALYLCASSLGQGIYNEQFFGPGTRLTVL.

This clone has just one count. This chain joins TRBV7-9 and TRBJ1-4; 7 positions match TRBD1. The CDR3 extends over 17 amino acids. V shed 4 bases and J 10 bases; nucleotides not matched to a gene: 18. Germline values: CDR1 SEHNR, CDR2 FQNEAQ (reference sequence). The CDR3 protein is CASSSIGTGDLDGKLFF. CDR3 sequence (DNA): TGTGCCAGCAGCTCAATAGGTACAGGGGATCTTGATGGAAAACTGTTTTTT. Combining the CDR3 with reference TRBV7-9 and TRBJ1-4 gives the whole variable domain DTGVSQNPRHKITKRGQNVTFRCDPISEHNRLYWYRQTLGQGPEFLTYFQNEAQLEKSRLLSDRFSAERPKGSFSTLEIQRTEQGDSAMYLCASSSIGTGDLDGKLFFGSGTQLSVL.

DNA of the CDR3: TGCGCCAGCAGCCAAGGGGGCACTAATGAAAAACTGTTTTTT. It encodes CASSQGGTNEKLFF. The rearrangement uses TRBV4-1 and TRBJ1-4, with D possibly being TRBD1 (5 bases). This CDR3 has 14 residues. V lost 1 base and J 2 bases, leaving 5 bases between the germline ends. Germline assignment: CDR1 MGHRA and CDR2 YSYEKL.

This chain uses TRBV7-2 with TRBJ2-7; 11 bases agree with TRBD2. The CDR3 has 13 residues. The V gene end was trimmed by 6 bases and the J gene end by 8 bases; junction bases not matched to a gene: 6. The germline CDR1 and CDR2 sequences are SGHTA and FQGNSA. DNA of the CDR3: TGTGCCAGCAGTCAACTAGCGGGAGTACAGCAGTACTTC. Protein product: CASSQLAGVQQYF.

V gene TRBV15 combines with J gene TRBJ2-5, with a tentative D call TRBD1 (8 bases). The CDR3 runs to 16 residues. V was pared by 1 base and J by 6 bases, with 18 bases between. From germline, CDR1 is LNHNV and CDR2 YYDKDF (reference sequence). CDR3: CATSRGGGTGLQTQYF. The CDR3 bases are TGTGCCACCAGCAGAGGGGGAGGGACAGGCCTCCAGACCCAGTACTTC.

This chain uses TRBV7-2 with TRBJ2-1, with 7 bases that match TRBD1. Germline V gene data show CDR1 as SGHTA and CDR2 as FQGNSA. With 3 bases clipped from V and 8 bases from J, the junction kept 10 bases outside the gene matches. The CDR3 is 15 amino acids. CDR3 sequence reads: CASSLGQILGDEQFF. The CDR3 region has the DNA TGTGCCAGCAGCTTGGGACAGATCCTGGGGGATGAGCAGTTCTTC. The full variable domain, in which reference TRBV7-2 and TRBJ2-1 provide the parts outside the CDR3, is GAGVSQSPSNKVTEKGKDVELRCDPISGHTALYWYRQSLGQGLEFLIYFQGNSAPDKSGLPSDRFSAERTGGSVSTLTIQRTQQEDSAVYLCASSLGQILGDEQFFGPGTRLTVL.

The chain carries TRBV18 and TRBJ2-4, with 9 bases matching TRBD1. The germline V gene encodes CDR1 KGHSH and CDR2 LQKENI. Germline trimming cut 3 bases from V and 7 bases from J; bases unmatched to any gene: 16. This CDR3 contains 18 residues. CDR3 amino acids: CASSPSNNPGQGRNIQYF. In DNA, the CDR3 is TGTGCCAGCTCACCGTCTAACAACCCAGGACAGGGGAGGAACATTCAGTACTTC.

The V gene is TRBV5-5, the J gene TRBJ2-3; D gene unclear. Germline V lookup: CDR1 SGHKS, CDR2 YYEKEE (reference sequence). Trimming took 3 bases from V and 0 from J, leaving 8 bases between them. The CDR3 has 14 residues. The CDR3, as DNA: TGTGCCAGCAGCTCCAGATCTAGCACAGATACGCAGTATTTT. This encodes CASSSRSSTDTQYF.

The rearrangement joins TRBV28 to TRBJ2-6, with D tentatively TRBD1 (6 bases). The CDR3 length is 19 residues. Germline lookup yields CDR1 MDHEN and CDR2 SYDVKM. With 3 bases removed from V and 0 bases from J, the gap between germline ends came to 18 bases. The CDR3 nucleotides read TGTGCCAGCAGTTTTAGACTACAGGGTTTTAGCTCTGGGGCCAACGTCCTGACTTTC. It is translated as CASSFRLQGFSSGANVLTF. The full variable domain, completed using reference TRBV28 and TRBJ2-6, is DVKVTQSSRYLVKRTGEKVFLECVQDMDHENMFWYRQDPGLGLRLIYFSYDVKMKEKGDIPEGYSVSREKKERFSLILESASTNQTSMYLCASSFRLQGFSSGANVLTFGAGSRLTVL.

V is TRBV7-2 and J is TRBJ1-2; D gene uncertain. CDR1 is SGHTA and CDR2 is FQGNSA in the germline V gene. Deletions cut 0 bases from V and 6 bases from J, with 17 bases between. The CDR3 loop spans 16 amino acids. CDR3 protein: CASSLAFEVSGNGYTF. The DNA for the CDR3 is TGTGCCAGCAGCTTAGCGTTTGAGGTGTCGGGGAATGGCTACACCTTC.

The V call is TRBV5-1, the J call TRBJ2-2; 7 bases match TRBD1. The CDR3 totals 17 residues. The germline CDR1 and CDR2 sequences are SGHRS and YFSETQ. J gave up 8 bases and V 6 bases, and 19 bases lay outside the gene matches. As DNA, the CDR3 is TGCGCCAGCACGGGGACAGCCCGCACTACCAGTTCAGGGGAGCTGTTTTTT. Encoded protein: CASTGTARTTSSGELFF.

J is TRBJ1-2 and V is TRBV28; D is ambiguous. The CDR3 is 16 amino acids. Germline V gives CDR1 MDHEN, CDR2 SYDVKM. V lost 3 bases and J 1 base, leaving 15 bases between the germline ends. Here the CDR3 reads CASSFDEAGVNYGYTF. Here the CDR3 DNA reads TGTGCCAGCAGTTTTGACGAGGCCGGGGTTAACTATGGCTACACCTTC.

The chain carries TRBV29-1 and TRBJ1-2; D perhaps matches TRBD1 (6 bases). Between the trimmed V and J ends, which lost 4 bases and 1 base, there was a span of 16 bases. CDR1 and CDR2 (germline): SQVTM, ANQGSEA. The CDR3 has 15 amino acids. The DNA for the CDR3 is TGCAGCGTTGGCGGGGGGCAGCCGAATAACTATGGCTACACCTTC. It is translated as CSVGGGQPNNYGYTF.

The CDR3 coding sequence is TGTGCCAGCAGCTCGTTACAGGGACCTGAAGCTTTCTTT. This encodes CASSSLQGPEAFF. The genes are TRBV11-2 and TRBJ1-1; D possibly corresponds to TRBD1 (6 bases). The germline V gene has CDR1 SGHAT and CDR2 FQNNGV. The CDR3 runs 13 residues. V lost 4 bases to trimming and J lost 6 bases, with 12 bases between them.

This chain joins TRBV28 and TRBJ2-2; D is uncertain. The CDR3 covers 14 residues. Trimming pared 6 bases from V and 4 bases from J, leaving 12 bases between. The germline V gene has CDR1 MDHEN and CDR2 SYDVKM. The CDR3 DNA is TGTGCCAGCAGCCCAAGACTGAGCACCGGGGAGCTGTTTTTT. It specifies CASSPRLSTGELFF. The complete variable domain, with remaining parts taken from reference TRBV28 and TRBJ2-2, reads DVKVTQSSRYLVKRTGEKVFLECVQDMDHENMFWYRQDPGLGLRLIYFSYDVKMKEKGDIPEGYSVSREKKERFSLILESASTNQTSMYLCASSPRLSTGELFFGEGSRLTVL.

This sequence joins TRBV7-2 and TRBJ2-1; 8 nucleotides match TRBD1. The junction had 3 bases not matched to a gene; V was cut back by 1 base and J by 4 bases. The germline CDR1 and CDR2 sequences are SGHTA and FQGNSA. This CDR3 has 15 amino acids. The CDR3 nucleotides read TGTGCCAGCAGCTTAGACTGGACAGGGTACAATGAGCAGTTCTTC. Translating it yields CASSLDWTGYNEQFF.

The J gene is TRBJ2-7, the V gene TRBV13, with 8 nucleotides matching TRBD1. CDR3 size: 15 residues. CDR1 is PRHDT, CDR2 FYEKMQ, per germline (reference sequence). J was trimmed by 3 bases and V by 4 bases; bases with no gene match: 8. CDR3 sequence reads: CASSSYDRGGYEQYF. The CDR3 bases are TGTGCCAGCAGCTCATATGACAGGGGCGGCTACGAGCAGTACTTC.

V and J are TRBV4-3 and TRBJ2-1; TRBD2 matches at 8 bases. V was pared by 0 bases and J by 0 bases, with 1 base of the junction left unmatched. The CDR3 totals 16 residues. Germline-derived CDR1 and CDR2 are LGHNA and YSLEER. The CDR3 here is CASSQDGTSSYNEQFF. As DNA, the CDR3 is TGCGCCAGCAGCCAAGACGGGACTAGCTCCTACAATGAGCAGTTCTTC.

J is TRBJ1-5 and V is TRBV6-6, with D possibly TRBD1 on 5 matching bases. This CDR3 has 14 amino acids. Germline V lookup: CDR1 MNHNY, CDR2 SVGAGI (reference sequence). Trimming shortened V by 5 bases and J by 11 bases, and 19 bases separated the two germline ends. The DNA of the CDR3 is TGTGCCAGCAGTCTCGAAATCCGGGGGACGGCCCAGCATTTT. Its translation: CASSLEIRGTAQHF.